This is a list of T cell receptor beta chains from one sample in a study of T-cell reconstitution after alpha-beta-depleted transplantation in children. TCRdb ran MiXCR on the PCR reads and lists one entry per CDR3 protein. Of 90,000 to 100,000 distinct CDR3 sequences detected, under 25% appear once; the ten largest clones hold around a fifth. The sample in question was PBMCs, obtained before TCRalphabeta/CD19-depleted stem cell transplant. The receptor source for this set is a boy younger than 10 with acute lymphoblastic leukemia, due to receive a stem cell transplant. Each CDR3 is given with its conserved first and last residue. The D gene is left open where the match is weak. Rows may omit the clone size; those that give it use once, few, many or a size class.

v_call: TRBV9; clone_size: few; cdr3_length: 16; j_call: TRBJ1-6; d_call: TRBD1; cdr3_aa: CASSLTGQGSHSPLHF; cdr3_nt: TGTGCCAGCAGTCTTACGGGACAGGGTTCTCATTCACCCCTCCACTTT
v_call: TRBV28; clone_size: few; cdr3_length: 16; j_call: TRBJ2-1; d_call: -; cdr3_aa: CASSQPRSPGGNEQFF; cdr3_nt: TGTGCCAGCAGCCAGCCCCGCTCCCCCGGGGGCAATGAGCAGTTCTTC
v_call: TRBV5-6; clone_size: few; cdr3_length: 16; j_call: TRBJ1-6; d_call: -; cdr3_aa: CASSLLRGAGISPLHF; cdr3_nt: TGTGCCAGCAGCTTGCTCCGGGGCGCGGGGATTTCACCCCTCCACTTT
v_call: TRBV20-1; clone_size: -; cdr3_length: 12; j_call: TRBJ2-1; d_call: TRBD2; cdr3_aa: CSDTSAYNEQFF; cdr3_nt: TGCAGTGATACTAGCGCCTACAATGAGCAGTTCTTC
v_call: TRBV7-2; clone_size: -; cdr3_length: 16; j_call: TRBJ1-5; d_call: TRBD1; cdr3_aa: CASSSSPGTGFQPQHF; cdr3_nt: TGTGCCAGCAGCTCATCACCCGGGACAGGGTTTCAGCCCCAGCATTTT
v_call: TRBV9; clone_size: -; cdr3_length: 17; j_call: TRBJ2-2; d_call: TRBD2; cdr3_aa: CASSVVPSGGASGELFF; cdr3_nt: TGTGCCAGCAGCGTAGTTCCTAGCGGAGGGGCGTCGGGGGAGCTGTTTTTT
v_call: TRBV5-1; clone_size: many; cdr3_length: 14; j_call: TRBJ2-7; d_call: -; cdr3_aa: CASSATGNSYEQYF; cdr3_nt: TGCGCCAGCAGCGCAACAGGGAACTCCTACGAGCAGTACTTC
v_call: TRBV28; clone_size: -; cdr3_length: 12; j_call: TRBJ2-1; d_call: -; cdr3_aa: CASSWSGNEQFF; cdr3_nt: TGTGCCAGCAGTTGGAGCGGAAATGAGCAGTTCTTC
v_call: TRBV29-1; clone_size: few; cdr3_length: 12; j_call: TRBJ1-1; d_call: -; cdr3_aa: CSVVPGSTEAFF; cdr3_nt: TGCAGCGTTGTTCCGGGGAGCACTGAAGCTTTCTTT
v_call: TRBV6-5; clone_size: -; cdr3_length: 15; j_call: TRBJ2-2; d_call: -; cdr3_aa: CASSYGGPVTRELFF; cdr3_nt: TGTGCCAGCAGTTACGGGGGGCCGGTTACTCGGGAGCTGTTTTTT
v_call: TRBV20-1; clone_size: many; cdr3_length: 11; j_call: TRBJ2-1; d_call: -; cdr3_aa: CSAQLSFEQFF; cdr3_nt: TGCAGTGCGCAGCTGAGTTTTGAGCAGTTCTTC
v_call: TRBV29-1; clone_size: many; cdr3_length: 18; j_call: TRBJ2-3; d_call: TRBD2; cdr3_aa: CSVGGVLAEGRGTDTQYF; cdr3_nt: TGCAGCGTTGGGGGAGTACTAGCGGAGGGACGAGGCACAGATACGCAGTATTTT
v_call: TRBV12-3/TRBV12-4; clone_size: few; cdr3_length: 14; j_call: TRBJ2-3; d_call: -; cdr3_aa: CASSLGVPLDTQYF; cdr3_nt: TGTGCCAGCAGTTTAGGCGTCCCGTTGGATACGCAGTATTTT
v_call: TRBV9; clone_size: -; cdr3_length: 16; j_call: TRBJ2-1; d_call: -; cdr3_aa: CASSVVGGGGAREQFF; cdr3_nt: TGTGCCAGCAGCGTAGTCGGGGGCGGAGGGGCCAGGGAGCAGTTCTTC
v_call: TRBV7-6; clone_size: few; cdr3_length: 22; j_call: TRBJ2-1; d_call: TRBD2; cdr3_aa: CASSLGTSGGAGFVRADDEQFF; cdr3_nt: TGTGCCAGCAGCTTAGGGACTAGCGGAGGGGCCGGATTTGTTCGGGCTGATGATGAGCAGTTCTTC
v_call: TRBV9; clone_size: once; cdr3_length: 15; j_call: TRBJ2-1; d_call: -; cdr3_aa: CASSVRGNSYNEQFF; cdr3_nt: TGTGCCAGCAGCGTAAGGGGAAACTCCTACAATGAGCAGTTCTTC
v_call: TRBV25-1; clone_size: -; cdr3_length: 14; j_call: TRBJ2-7; d_call: TRBD1; cdr3_aa: CASSARGGAYEQYF; cdr3_nt: TGTGCCAGCAGTGCGCGAGGGGGCGCCTACGAGCAGTACTTC
v_call: TRBV5-1; clone_size: many; cdr3_length: 14; j_call: TRBJ1-1; d_call: -; cdr3_aa: CASSLEGPNTEAFF; cdr3_nt: TGCGCCAGCAGCTTGGAAGGGCCGAACACTGAAGCTTTCTTT
v_call: TRBV9; clone_size: few; cdr3_length: 17; j_call: TRBJ2-3; d_call: TRBD2; cdr3_aa: CASSVGVTSGLGDTQYF; cdr3_nt: TGTGCCAGCAGCGTAGGGGTTACTAGCGGGTTAGGAGATACGCAGTATTTT